These T cell receptor beta chains were read from a single sample in a study of blood T cell repertoires in COVID-19. Clones were read by immunoSEQ multiplex PCR, and TCRdb kept only the in-frame ones, dropping some. The sample carries fewer than 350,000 clones, roughly 87% recorded once. The sequenced sample consisted of peripheral blood. The receptors originated from a man aged 30 to 39 with COVID-19, enrolled during active disease. CDR3s include the opening cysteine and the closing phenylalanine or tryptophan. Each record gives: V gene, D gene, J gene, clone size, CDR3 protein, CDR3 DNA. A D gene is named only where the DNA matches it firmly. The listing skips clone size in some rows; elsewhere it reads once, few, many or a size class.

>TRBV27|-|TRBJ1-4|-
CASSGRGSLPLFF
TGTGCCAGCAGCGGTAGGGGGAGCCTCCCACTGTTTTTT
>TRBV5-1|-|TRBJ1-2|-
CASSLVGGEGYTF
TGCGCCAGCAGCTTGGTGGGAGGGGAAGGCTACACCTTC
>TRBV16|-|TRBJ2-3|few
CASSQLRTGDTDTQYF
TGTGCCAGCAGCCAATTACGCACAGGAGACACAGATACGCAGTATTTT
>TRBV12-3/TRBV12-4|TRBD1|TRBJ1-6|-
CASSLYRGSPLHF
TGTGCCAGCAGTTTATACAGGGGATCACCCCTCCACTTT
>TRBV12-3/TRBV12-4|TRBD2|TRBJ2-7|-
CASSFGGAYEQYF
TGTGCCAGCAGTTTTGGGGGGGCCTACGAGCAGTACTTC
>TRBV11-2|TRBD2|TRBJ2-7|-
CASSWGLAGTYEQYF
TGTGCCAGCAGCTGGGGACTAGCGGGAACCTACGAGCAGTACTTC
>TRBV18|TRBD2|TRBJ2-7|once
CASSPNRGLAANSYEQYF
TGTGCCAGCTCACCGAACAGAGGACTAGCGGCAAACTCCTACGAGCAGTACTTC
>TRBV7-3|TRBD1|TRBJ2-7|-
CASSSTGGSSYEQYF
TGTGCCAGCAGCTCGACAGGGGGCTCCTCCTACGAGCAGTACTTC
>TRBV5-1|TRBD1|TRBJ2-7|-
CASSLAPPRTGGTYEQYF
TGCGCCAGCAGCTTGGCCCCTCCCAGGACAGGGGGAACCTACGAGCAGTACTTC
>TRBV15|-|TRBJ1-2|-
CATSRIEPVYGYTF
TGTGCCACCAGCAGGATAGAACCGGTCTATGGCTACACCTTC
>TRBV6-5|-|TRBJ2-7|-
CASSSTYEQYF
TGTGCCAGCAGTTCGACATACGAGCAGTACTTC
>TRBV14|TRBD2|TRBJ2-7|-
CASSQDASGSSYEQYF
TGTGCCAGCAGCCAGGATGCTAGCGGGAGTTCCTACGAGCAGTACTTC
>TRBV27|TRBD1|TRBJ1-2|-
CASSLGTGTGYTF
TGTGCCAGCAGTTTAGGGACAGGGACCGGCTACACCTTC
>TRBV5-4|-|TRBJ2-2|-
CASSLGWSGNTGELFF
TGTGCCAGCAGCTTGGGATGGTCAGGGAACACCGGGGAGCTGTTTTTT
>TRBV9|-|TRBJ2-1|-
CASSPRGGVSYNEQFF
TGTGCCAGCAGCCCCCGCGGAGGAGTCTCCTACAATGAGCAGTTCTTC
>TRBV24-1|TRBD2|TRBJ2-2|-
CATSDNVGTSGPNTGELFF
TGTGCCACCAGTGATAACGTAGGGACTAGCGGACCGAACACCGGGGAGCTGTTTTTT